One and the same sample provided the 3 T cell receptor beta chains below, sequenced in a study of graft-versus-host responses after intestinal transplantation. The assay was immunoSEQ multiplex PCR, and TCRdb's table has in-frame clones only and misses some. The table includes roughly 12,000 clones, 83% detected once. The sequences come from PBMCs, collected 120 to 130 days after transplant. Receptor source: a human patient who received an intestinal transplant, so some T cells may come from the graft donor.

The genes are TRBV6-6 and TRBJ2-7; TRBD2 agrees at 13 bases. Trimming cost V 9 bases and J 6 bases; bases outside gene matches: 5. Germline V lookup: CDR1 MNHNY, CDR2 SVGAGI (reference sequence). The CDR3 totals 13 residues. CDR3 protein: CASCWTSGSEQYF. The DNA of the CDR3 is TGTGCCAGTTGTTGGACTAGCGGGAGCGAGCAGTACTTC.

The rearrangement links TRBV18 to TRBJ2-2, with 8 bases matching TRBD1. CDR1 is KGHSH, CDR2 LQKENI, per germline. Trimming cost V 2 bases and J 3 bases; bases outside gene matches: 5. CDR3 size: 16 residues. CDR3: CASSPTDRGDTGELFF. Written as DNA, the CDR3 is TGTGCCAGCTCACCAACCGACAGGGGCGACACCGGGGAGCTGTTTTTT. Combining the CDR3 with reference TRBV18 and TRBJ2-2 gives the whole variable domain NAGVMQNPRHLVRRRGQEARLRCSPMKGHSHVYWYRQLPEEGLKFMVYLQKENIIDESGMPKERFSAEFPKEGPSILRIQQVVRGDSAAYFCASSPTDRGDTGELFFGEGSRLTVL.

This clone was observed once. The rearrangement uses TRBV6-1 and TRBJ2-7, with unresolved D. Between the trimmed V and J ends, which lost 6 bases and 0 bases, there was a span of 15 bases. Germline loops: CDR1 MNHNS, CDR2 SASEGT. The CDR3 covers 15 residues. CDR3: CASRTDGCPSYEQYF. The CDR3 DNA reads as TGTGCCAGCAGGACGGACGGTTGCCCCTCCTACGAGCAGTACTTC.